These 28 T cell receptor beta chains were sequenced from one sample in a study of T cell responses to AZD1222 COVID-19 vaccine. Some clones are missing from TCRdb's copy, which holds only in-frame ones; the method was immunoSEQ multiplex PCR. The table lists approximately 110,000 clones, roughly 84% of them singletons, with about 1.2% in the top ten. The sample here was peripheral blood, taken on day 0 of AZD1222 vaccination. These receptors were taken from an adult in good health.

This chain links TRBV18 with TRBJ1-4, with D perhaps matching TRBD1 (5 bases). This CDR3 is 19 amino acids long. CDR1 KGHSH and CDR2 LQKENI come from the germline V gene. Between the trimmed V and J ends, which lost 2 bases and 0 bases, there was a span of 19 bases. The CDR3 region has the DNA TGTGCCAGCTCACCAAAGCAGGGTTACGGGACTGCAACTAATGAAAAACTGTTTTTT. Translation: CASSPKQGYGTATNEKLFF. Combining the CDR3 with reference TRBV18 and TRBJ1-4 gives the whole variable domain NAGVMQNPRHLVRRRGQEARLRCSPMKGHSHVYWYRQLPEEGLKFMVYLQKENIIDESGMPKERFSAEFPKEGPSILRIQQVVRGDSAAYFCASSPKQGYGTATNEKLFFGSGTQLSVL.

The chain combines TRBV14 with TRBJ1-2; 8 bases are shared with TRBD1. CDR3 length: 15 residues. From germline, CDR1 is SGHDN and CDR2 FVKESK. V lost 4 bases to trimming and J lost 3 bases; unmatched junction nucleotides: 7. CDR3 DNA: TGTGCCAGCAGCCCCCCGGGACAGGAAGACTATGGCTACACCTTC. Translated, it gives CASSPPGQEDYGYTF.

The gene calls are TRBV25-1 and TRBJ1-1; D ambiguous. The V end was cut by 1 base, the J end by 1 base, with 10 bases between. CDR1 and CDR2 from the germline V gene are MGHDK and SYGVNS. This CDR3 is built from 15 residues. The CDR3 reads CASSESGHPNTEAFF. The CDR3 DNA is TGTGCCAGCAGTGAATCCGGGCACCCGAACACTGAAGCTTTCTTT. Complete variable domain (other parts from reference TRBV25-1 and TRBJ1-1): EADIYQTPRYLVIGTGKKITLECSQTMGHDKMYWYQQDPGMELHLIHYSYGVNSTEKGDLSSESTVSRIRTEHFPLTLESARPSHTSQYLCASSESGHPNTEAFFGQGTRLTVV.

V gene TRBV14 combines with J gene TRBJ2-4; D ambiguous. The CDR3 has 14 amino acids. The germline V and J ends were trimmed by 3 bases and 8 bases, with 14 bases remaining between them. Germline V lookup: CDR1 SGHDN, CDR2 FVKESK. The CDR3 protein is CASSHWTAADIQYF. The CDR3 DNA sequence: TGTGCCAGCAGCCATTGGACGGCGGCGGACATTCAGTACTTC.

The chain combines TRBV7-9 with TRBJ2-1, with D tentatively TRBD2 (6 bases). The CDR3 runs to 14 residues. Trimming left V 5 bases short and J 2 bases short, with 10 bases between. Germline lookup yields CDR1 SEHNR and CDR2 FQNEAQ (reference sequence). The CDR3 is CASSHPGAYNEQFF. The DNA for the CDR3 is TGTGCCAGCAGCCATCCGGGAGCCTACAATGAGCAGTTCTTC.

The count of this clone is one. The chain uses TRBV7-6 and TRBJ2-2; 7 nucleotides match TRBD1. The CDR3 covers 16 residues. CDR1 and CDR2 from the germline V gene are SGHVS and FNYEAQ. The ends lost 1 base at V and 0 bases at J; junction bases unmatched: 2. CDR3 residues: CASSLVGQTNTGELFF. DNA for the CDR3: TGTGCCAGCAGCTTAGTGGGACAGACGAACACCGGGGAGCTGTTTTTT.

This clone showed up just a few times. J is TRBJ1-6 and V is TRBV5-1, with 9 nucleotides matching TRBD1. V lost 7 bases and J lost 9; bases outside the gene matches: 8. The CDR3 contains 14 residues. Looked up from germline, CDR1 is SGHRS and CDR2 is YFSETQ. CDR3 nucleotides: TGCGCCAGCGCCACTACAGGGGGCCCTTCACCCCTCCACTTT. Residues: CASATTGGPSPLHF.

The gene calls are TRBV5-1 and TRBJ1-4; 8 bases are shared with TRBD1. The germline CDR1 and CDR2 sequences are SGHRS and YFSETQ. The CDR3 covers 14 residues. Trimming at V came to 6 bases and at J to 7 bases, leaving 8 bases not matched to a gene. The CDR3 is CASTIDRGGEKLFF. Written as DNA, the CDR3 is TGCGCCAGCACCATCGACAGGGGAGGTGAAAAACTGTTTTTT.

The rearrangement joins TRBV13 to TRBJ2-7, with TRBD2 matching 9 bases. CDR3 length: 18 amino acids. Germline CDR1 PRHDT, CDR2 FYEKMQ (reference sequence). V trimming: 5 bases; J trimming: 2 bases; junction bases outside the gene matches: 16. CDR3 amino acids: CASSPSGGSELLAYEQYF. CDR3 nucleotide sequence: TGTGCCAGCAGCCCGAGCGGGGGGAGCGAACTGTTAGCCTACGAGCAGTACTTC.

V gene TRBV5-4 combines with J gene TRBJ2-7, with D possibly being TRBD2 (5 bases). Germline V CDR1 and CDR2: SGHNT, YYREEE (reference sequence). The V and J ends lost 1 base and 3 bases respectively, with 17 bases between them. CDR3 length equals 16 residues. The CDR3 is CASSLSGDYPNYEQYF. CDR3 nucleotide sequence: TGTGCCAGCAGCTTGTCCGGTGACTACCCAAACTACGAGCAGTACTTC.

The CDR3 loop reads CASSQPGGSPLHF. For the CDR3, the DNA is TGTGCCAGCAGCCAACCAGGAGGTTCACCCCTCCACTTT. V gene TRBV7-9 combines with J gene TRBJ1-6; D is uncertain. The CDR3 is 13 amino acids. Per the germline V gene, CDR1 is SEHNR and CDR2 is FQNEAQ (reference sequence). Trimming shortened V by 5 bases and J by 9 bases, and 11 bases separated the two germline ends.

The chain links TRBV9 to TRBJ1-3, with a possible D match to TRBD1 (6 bases). The CDR3 contains 16 residues. CDR1 and CDR2 from the germline V gene are SGDLS and YYNGEE. V lost 3 bases and J 1 base, leaving 14 bases between the germline ends. The CDR3: CASSGGAGVSGNTIYF. CDR3 DNA sequence: TGTGCCAGCAGCGGCGGGGCAGGGGTTTCTGGAAACACCATATATTTT.

The chain joins TRBV3-1 (or the pseudogene TRBV3-2) to TRBJ2-1; the D gene is possibly TRBD2 (6 bases). V lost 3 bases and J lost 8, with 20 bases in between. CDR1 and CDR2 from the germline V gene are LGHDT and YNNKEL (reference sequence). The length of the CDR3 is 16 residues. The CDR3 bases are TGTGCCAGCAGCCAGGGACGGGCGGGGTCTTGGGATGAGCAGTTCTTC. Protein product: CASSQGRAGSWDEQFF.

This clone was observed once. The rearrangement uses TRBV6-4 and TRBJ1-1; D might be TRBD1 (5 bases). V lost 5 bases and J lost 4, with 17 bases in between. CDR1 and CDR2 from the germline V gene are MRHNA and SNTAGT. The CDR3 length is 15 residues. The CDR3 is CASSPLGRGGTEAFF. The CDR3 nucleotides are TGTGCCAGCAGTCCCCTTGGGCGCGGGGGCACTGAAGCTTTCTTT.

J is TRBJ1-1 and V is TRBV5-6; D is unclear. CDR1 SGHDT and CDR2 YYEEEE come from the germline V gene. V was pared by 1 base and J by 0 bases, with 10 bases between. The CDR3 covers 15 residues. This CDR3 reads CASSLLRSMNTEAFF. In DNA form, the CDR3 reads TGTGCCAGCAGCTTGCTGCGGTCCATGAACACTGAAGCTTTCTTT.

The chain has TRBV6-6 and TRBJ1-1; D is undetermined. V gave up 2 bases and J gave up 1 base, with 11 bases separating them. The CDR3 spans 15 residues. Germline CDR1 MNHNY, CDR2 SVGAGI (reference sequence). The CDR3 nucleotides are TGTGCCAGCAGTTACCCCCTGTCGAAGAACACTGAAGCTTTCTTT. It translates to CASSYPLSKNTEAFF.

V usage is TRBV14 and J usage is TRBJ2-7; a possible D gene is TRBD2 (5 bases). The V gene lost 5 bases and the J gene lost 6 bases, with 11 bases spanning the gap. The V gene's germline CDR1 is SGHDN and CDR2 FVKESK. The CDR3 has 12 amino acids. CDR3 nucleotides: TGTGCCAGCAGCATGCAAGGAGGCGAGCAGTACTTC. Its protein is CASSMQGGEQYF.

The V call is TRBV9, the J call TRBJ2-6; D not resolved. The CDR3 runs to 15 residues. Trimming left V 4 bases short and J 4 bases short, with 12 bases between. Germline V gene lookup returns CDR1 SGDLS and CDR2 YYNGEE. CDR3 protein: CASSPNSAGANVLTF. The CDR3 DNA follows: TGTGCCAGCAGCCCGAATTCAGCCGGGGCCAACGTCCTGACTTTC.

The CDR3 region is CARAGGQYNNSPLHF. CDR3 sequence (DNA): TGTGCCAGAGCCGGCGGACAGTATAATAATTCACCCCTCCACTTT. The chain employs TRBV6-5 and TRBJ1-6; possibly TRBD1 for D (6 bases). Germline loops: CDR1 MNHEY, CDR2 SVGAGI. The CDR3 has 15 residues. V was shortened by 9 bases and J by 5 bases, with 17 bases between the two germline ends.

J is TRBJ2-7 and V is TRBV7-2, with 7 nucleotides matching TRBD1. Germline CDR1 and CDR2: SGHTA and FQGNSA. The CDR3 totals 14 residues. V was clipped by 5 bases and J by 0 bases; unmatched bases: 4. CDR3 region: CASSGTDLSYEQYF. CDR3 bases: TGTGCCAGCAGCGGGACAGACCTCTCCTACGAGCAGTACTTC.

J is TRBJ2-2 and V is TRBV3-1 (or the pseudogene TRBV3-2), with unresolved D. Trimming shortened V by 1 base and J by 0 bases, and 9 bases separated the two germline ends. This CDR3 is 16 amino acids long. Germline V gene data show CDR1 as LGHDT and CDR2 as YNNKEL (reference sequence). The CDR3 DNA follows: TGTGCCAGCAGCCAAGTCCAGGTGGCGAACACCGGGGAGCTGTTTTTT. It encodes CASSQVQVANTGELFF.

This chain joins TRBV29-1 and TRBJ2-7; 13 bases fit TRBD2. Germline V CDR1 and CDR2: SQVTM, ANQGSEA. This CDR3 spans 14 amino acids. Trimming removed 6 bases from V and 5 bases from J; junction bases left unmatched: 7. The CDR3 is CSVTSGGSFDEQYF. The CDR3 nucleotides are TGCAGCGTGACTAGCGGGGGGTCCTTCGACGAGCAGTACTTC.

V and J are TRBV9 and TRBJ2-7, with TRBD2 matching over 7 bases. The CDR3 has 16 residues. Germline CDR1 SGDLS, CDR2 YYNGEE. V shed 2 bases, J shed 6 bases, and the junction held 14 bases outside the gene matches. CDR3 amino acids: CASSVRASPGGIEQYF. Here the CDR3 DNA reads TGTGCCAGCAGCGTTAGGGCATCCCCGGGGGGTATCGAGCAGTACTTC. Together with reference TRBV9 and TRBJ2-7, the CDR3 gives the full variable domain: DSGVTQTPKHLITATGQRVTLRCSPRSGDLSVYWYQQSLDQGLQFLIQYYNGEERAKGNILERFSAQQFPDLHSELNLSSLELGDSALYFCASSVRASPGGIEQYFGPGTRLTVT.

This clone was seen a single time. This chain links TRBV15 with TRBJ1-5; possibly TRBD1 for D (5 bases). The CDR3 spans 17 residues. Trimming removed 0 bases from V and 0 bases from J, with 12 bases in between. Germline CDR1 is LNHNV and CDR2 is YYDKDF (reference sequence). The CDR3 DNA reads as TGTGCCACCAGCAGAGACCTTCGGGGGGGTAGCAATCAGCCCCAGCATTTT. Residues: CATSRDLRGGSNQPQHF.

The chain combines TRBV6-2 or TRBV6-3 with TRBJ2-5, with D possibly matching TRBD1 (6 bases). The ends were cut back, 2 bases at V and 5 bases at J, with 15 bases in the middle. The germline CDR1 and CDR2 sequences are MNHEY and SVGEGT. This CDR3 is 15 amino acids long. CDR3 residues: CASSYGGNVQETQYF. CDR3 coding DNA: TGTGCCAGCAGTTACGGGGGCAATGTCCAGGAGACCCAGTACTTC.

This clone has only one observation. The V gene is TRBV4-2, the J gene TRBJ2-2; TRBD2 might be the D (6 bases). The CDR3 length is 18 residues. Germline CDR1 and CDR2: LGHNA and YNFKEQ. V was shortened by 1 base and J by 3 bases, with 18 bases between the two germline ends. CDR3 in DNA: TGTGCCAGCAGCCAAGGAGGTTTAGGCGGGGCCGACACCGGGGAGCTGTTTTTT. This sequence encodes CASSQGGLGGADTGELFF.

The rearrangement joins TRBV19 to TRBJ1-5, with a possible D match to TRBD1 (6 bases). Germline-derived CDR1 and CDR2 are LNHDA and SQIVND (reference sequence). V was trimmed by 4 bases and J by 10 bases, leaving 14 bases between them. This CDR3 is built from 13 residues. The CDR3 DNA reads TGTGCCAGTAGTAACAGGGACATCGATCCCCAGCATTTT. Amino acid sequence: CASSNRDIDPQHF.

The rearrangement joins TRBV7-2 to TRBJ1-2; D is uncertain. The V and J ends lost 2 bases and 7 bases respectively, with 23 bases between them. This CDR3 contains 17 residues. Germline-derived CDR1 and CDR2 are SGHTA and FQGNSA. This CDR3 is CASSLTLPFGRTRGYTF. CDR3 in DNA: TGTGCCAGCAGCTTAACCCTTCCCTTTGGACGGACCCGTGGCTACACCTTC.